Listed here are 16 T cell receptor beta chains from one sample, sequenced in a study of pediatric ulcerative colitis. Only in-frame clones appear in the TCRdb table, and some are missing; sequencing was by immunoSEQ multiplex PCR. The data show approximately 60,000 clones, with roughly nine tenths seen just once and approximately 3.4% held by the top ten. Input material: blood. The receptor source for this set is a boy between 10 and 17 years old with severe ulcerative colitis.

This chain links TRBV27 with TRBJ1-1; tentatively, D is TRBD1 (5 bases). The CDR3 totals 14 residues. Germline V gene sequence: CDR1 MNHEY, CDR2 SMNVEV (reference sequence). Trimming removed 4 bases from V and 7 bases from J, with 16 bases in between. This chain's CDR3 is CASSSLQGRDEAFF. The CDR3 coding sequence is TGTGCCAGCAGTTCTCTCCAGGGTAGGGATGAAGCTTTCTTT.

This chain's CDR3 is CASSEGDWRYEQYF. The CDR3 coding sequence is TGTGCCAGCAGTGAAGGTGACTGGAGATACGAGCAGTACTTC. The V and J genes are TRBV2 and TRBJ2-7; D call uncertain. The CDR3 loop spans 14 amino acids. Between the trimmed V and J ends, which lost 1 base and 4 bases, there was a span of 11 bases. Germline CDR1 is SNHLY and CDR2 is FYNNEI.

The chain links TRBV11-2 to TRBJ2-3, with TRBD1 as a possible D gene (5 bases). The germline gives CDR1 SGHAT, CDR2 FQNNGV. This CDR3 comprises 16 residues. V lost 5 bases and J lost 2, with 17 bases in between. The CDR3 reads CASSQLLGAVTDTQYF. The DNA of the CDR3 is TGTGCCAGCAGCCAACTCTTAGGGGCTGTCACAGATACGCAGTATTTT.

The CDR3 region is CSVWEGLTGNTIYF. The CDR3, as DNA: TGCAGCGTCTGGGAGGGTTTAACTGGAAACACCATATATTTT. The chain employs TRBV29-1 and TRBJ1-3; D not certain. CDR1 and CDR2 from the germline V gene are SQVTM and ANQGSEA. This CDR3 is built from 14 residues. V lost 6 bases and J 2 bases, leaving 14 bases between the germline ends.

This chain joins TRBV6-1 and TRBJ1-1, with D maybe TRBD1 (5 bases). The germline CDR1 and CDR2 sequences are MNHNS and SASEGT. Trimming removed 2 bases at V and 3 bases at J, with 7 bases between. CDR3 size: 13 residues. For the CDR3, the DNA is TGTGCCAGCAGTGAAACAGGCTACACTGAAGCTTTCTTT. As protein: CASSETGYTEAFF.

This rearrangement joins TRBV7-6 to TRBJ1-1; 9 nucleotides align to TRBD1. The CDR3 totals 16 residues. From germline, CDR1 is SGHVS and CDR2 FNYEAQ. V lost 1 base to trimming and J lost 0 bases; unmatched junction nucleotides: 3. The CDR3 bases are TGTGCCAGCAGCTTAGAACAGGGGGCGGTGAACACTGAAGCTTTCTTT. Translation: CASSLEQGAVNTEAFF.

V and J are TRBV11-2 and TRBJ1-4; TRBD1 matches at 8 bases. The germline CDR1 and CDR2 sequences are SGHAT and FQNNGV. The CDR3 loop spans 16 amino acids. V lost 0 bases and J lost 5; bases outside the gene matches: 5. The DNA for the CDR3 is TGTGCCAGCAGCTTAGATCGGCGGACAGGGAATGAAAAACTGTTTTTT. Translating it yields CASSLDRRTGNEKLFF.

The chain couples TRBV5-6 to TRBJ1-1, with D perhaps matching TRBD1 (5 bases). CDR1 and CDR2 (germline): SGHDT, YYEEEE. Trimming took off 3 bases at V and 6 bases at J, with 18 bases between the two ends. CDR3 length: 15 residues. The CDR3 loop is CASSWGPASGSEAFF. CDR3 coding DNA: TGTGCCAGCAGCTGGGGACCGGCGTCAGGGTCTGAAGCTTTCTTT.

V and J are TRBV7-2 and TRBJ1-1; D gene ambiguous. Per the germline V gene, CDR1 is SGHTA and CDR2 is FQGNSA. V lost 5 bases, J lost 0 bases, and 13 bases lay in between. The CDR3 is 15 amino acids. The CDR3 protein is CASSLSSSVNTEAFF. CDR3 nucleotide sequence: TGTGCCAGCAGCCTGAGTTCGTCGGTGAACACTGAAGCTTTCTTT.

The chain recombines TRBV30 with TRBJ1-2; D is undetermined. Trimming removed 3 bases at V and 0 bases at J, with 8 bases between. The V gene's germline CDR1 is GTSNPN and CDR2 SVGIG (reference sequence). The CDR3 runs 13 residues. The CDR3 loop is CAWRTTTNYGYTF. CDR3 DNA: TGTGCCTGGAGGACGACTACTAACTATGGCTACACCTTC.

The V call is TRBV7-9, the J call TRBJ2-4, with D perhaps TRBD2 (6 bases). Germline CDR1 reads SEHNR; CDR2 reads FQNEAQ (reference sequence). CDR3 length equals 15 residues. Trimming took off 0 bases at V and 5 bases at J, with 11 bases between the two ends. The CDR3 protein is CASSLAGGPENIQYF. CDR3 bases: TGTGCCAGCAGCTTAGCTGGAGGGCCTGAAAACATTCAGTACTTC.

The chain is built from TRBV28 and TRBJ2-7; a weak D match, TRBD2 (7 bases). Looked up from germline, CDR1 is MDHEN and CDR2 is SYDVKM. The CDR3 is 14 amino acids. V dropped 2 bases and J dropped 4 bases, with 12 bases sitting between them. The CDR3 loop is CASSLGGAHYEQYF. The CDR3 DNA sequence: TGTGCCAGCAGTTTAGGGGGGGCGCATTACGAGCAGTACTTC.

The chain combines TRBV25-1 with TRBJ1-4, with 7 positions matching TRBD1. Per germline, CDR1 MGHDK and CDR2 SYGVNS. V lost 4 bases to trimming and J lost 5 bases; unmatched junction nucleotides: 7. CDR3 length: 15 residues. CDR3: CASSAWTGINEKLFF. CDR3 bases: TGTGCCAGCAGTGCATGGACAGGTATAAATGAAAAACTGTTTTTT.

J is TRBJ2-1 and V is TRBV7-8; D perhaps matches TRBD2 (6 bases). V was shortened by 4 bases and J by 7 bases, with 20 bases between the two germline ends. Per the germline V gene, CDR1 is SGHVS and CDR2 is FQNEAQ. CDR3 length equals 16 residues. CDR3 region: CASSSNPDRAGNEQFF. The DNA of the CDR3 is TGTGCCAGCAGCTCTAACCCGGACCGGGCGGGGAATGAGCAGTTCTTC.

The chain links TRBV19 to TRBJ1-4; possible D gene TRBD1, 5 bases. Per the germline V gene, CDR1 is LNHDA and CDR2 is SQIVND (reference sequence). The CDR3 extends over 12 amino acids. Trimming removed 3 bases at V and 8 bases at J, with 7 bases between. The CDR3 region is CASSIGGEKLFF. DNA of the CDR3: TGTGCCAGTAGTATCGGGGGAGAAAAACTGTTTTTT.

The chain carries TRBV11-3 and TRBJ2-1; the D is unclear. CDR3 size: 15 residues. CDR1 is SGHNT, CDR2 YENEEA, per germline. Trimming removed 5 bases at V and 0 bases at J, with 11 bases between. The CDR3, as DNA: TGTGCCAGCAGCGAAGGTACCAGCTCCTACAATGAGCAGTTCTTC. Residues: CASSEGTSSYNEQFF.